What follows are 11 T cell receptor beta chains derived from one specimen sequenced in a study of OX40 agonist ivuxolimab in advanced cancers. Clones were read by immunoSEQ multiplex PCR, and TCRdb kept only the in-frame ones, dropping some. Seen here are around 51,000 clones, about 78% observed once, and the top ten hold roughly 2%. This material consisted of CD4+ or CD8+ T cells sorted from blood, taken in a trial of the OX40 agonist ivuxolimab. These receptors all stem from an adult with an advanced solid tumor such as melanoma, head and neck, liver or kidney cancer.

The chain carries TRBV9 and TRBJ2-6; 9 bases align to TRBD1. The CDR3 runs to 18 residues. The germline V gene encodes CDR1 SGDLS and CDR2 YYNGEE. Losses at the gene ends were 4 bases for V and 4 bases for J; bases not matched to a gene: 12. The CDR3 DNA is TGTGCCAGCAGCCGACGCGGGACAGGGTCGTTAGGGGCCAACGTCCTGACTTTC. Translated: CASSRRGTGSLGANVLTF.

This sequence joins TRBV6-5 and TRBJ1-1; 7 bases map to TRBD1. Trimming cost V 6 bases and J 6 bases; bases outside gene matches: 7. The CDR3 totals 13 residues. Per germline, CDR1 MNHEY and CDR2 SVGAGI. The CDR3 loop is CASSFTGVSEAFF. The DNA of the CDR3 is TGTGCCAGCAGCTTCACAGGGGTTTCTGAAGCTTTCTTT.

The chain has TRBV19 and TRBJ2-1; 8 bases line up with TRBD2. Germline assignment: CDR1 LNHDA and CDR2 SQIVND (reference sequence). After removal of 3 bases from V and 3 bases from J, the junction contained 13 bases not matched to a gene. The CDR3 totals 18 residues. The DNA for the CDR3 is TGTGCCAGTAGTATCAAAAGACGTAGCGGGACGTTCTACAATGAGCAGTTCTTC. It translates to CASSIKRRSGTFYNEQFF.

V and J are TRBV28 and TRBJ1-2; D gene ambiguous. The CDR3 spans 13 residues. Germline loops: CDR1 MDHEN, CDR2 SYDVKM. The V end was cut by 7 bases, the J end by 5 bases, with 14 bases between. DNA for the CDR3: TGTGCCAGCACCCACCCCGGCCGGTATGGCTACACCTTC. It specifies CASTHPGRYGYTF.

Judged by abundance, this clone is medium-sized (0.01 to 0.1%). The V call is TRBV7-9, the J call TRBJ1-2, with TRBD1 matching over 7 bases. Germline V gives CDR1 SEHNR, CDR2 FQNEAQ (reference sequence). The CDR3 has 15 residues. J gave up 2 bases and V 6 bases, and 9 bases lay outside the gene matches. CDR3 bases: TGTGCCAGCAGTTACACCCGGGACAGCAACTATGGCTACACCTTC. Its protein product is CASSYTRDSNYGYTF.

CDR3 sequence: CASSSNPGRQLNTEAFF. The DNA of the CDR3 is TGCGCCAGCAGCTCAAACCCGGGACGGCAATTGAACACTGAAGCTTTCTTT. V usage is TRBV5-1 and J usage is TRBJ1-1, with TRBD1 as a possible D gene (5 bases). V was trimmed by 3 bases and J by 0 bases, leaving 18 bases between them. The CDR3 runs to 17 residues. Germline lookup yields CDR1 SGHRS and CDR2 YFSETQ.

The V call is TRBV30, the J call TRBJ1-1; D remains ambiguous. Trimming took off 3 bases at V and 1 base at J, with 9 bases between the two ends. There are 13 residues in the CDR3. Germline assignment: CDR1 GTSNPN and CDR2 SVGIG (reference sequence). The CDR3 bases are TGTGCCTGGAGCTTTGGAAGGAACACTGAAGCTTTCTTT. Amino acid sequence: CAWSFGRNTEAFF.

This CDR3 is CAISRGGGEETQYF. The CDR3 coding sequence is TGTGCCATCAGCCGGGGAGGGGGGGAAGAGACCCAGTACTTC. The chain carries TRBV10-3 and TRBJ2-5; D may be TRBD2 (7 bases). V gave up 6 bases and J gave up 3 bases, with 14 bases separating them. This CDR3 is 14 amino acids long. In germline, CDR1 is ENHRY, CDR2 SYGVKD.

The chain carries TRBV2 and TRBJ1-1; D may be TRBD1 (5 bases). V lost 4 bases to trimming and J lost 5 bases, with 11 bases between them. CDR3 size: 13 residues. The V gene's germline CDR1 is SNHLY and CDR2 FYNNEI. The CDR3 DNA sequence: TGTGCCAGCAGTGGGTGGCGGGGGACTGAAGCTTTCTTT. This encodes CASSGWRGTEAFF.

The chain recombines TRBV9 with TRBJ2-7, with TRBD1 identical over 9 bases. Unmatched junction bases numbered 16, after V lost 3 bases and J lost 3 bases. This CDR3 contains 18 residues. CDR1 and CDR2 from the germline V gene are SGDLS and YYNGEE. The CDR3 loop reads CASSASQGRGTGFYEQYF. CDR3 nucleotides: TGTGCCAGCAGCGCCTCCCAGGGGAGGGGGACAGGGTTCTACGAGCAGTACTTC.

This clone showed up just a few times. The rearrangement links TRBV5-4 to TRBJ2-1; a possible D gene is TRBD2 (6 bases). CDR3 length: 14 amino acids. Trimming left V 2 bases short and J 7 bases short, with 13 bases between. Germline CDR1 SGHNT, CDR2 YYREEE (reference sequence). The CDR3 DNA is TGTGCCAGCAGCTTAGGCGGGGAGCTAAATGAGCAGTTCTTC. Translated, it gives CASSLGGELNEQFF. Full variable domain (missing parts from reference TRBV5-4 and TRBJ2-1): ETGVTQSPTHLIKTRGQQVTLRCSSQSGHNTVSWYQQALGQGPQFIFQYYREEENGRGNFPPRFSGLQFPNYSSELNVNALELDDSALYLCASSLGGELNEQFFGPGTRLTVL.